What follows are 26 T cell receptor beta chains derived from one specimen sequenced in a study of cytomegalovirus exposure and HLA in healthy donors. 60 Vbeta and 13 Jbeta primers were used in PCR. Clones were read by immunoSEQ multiplex PCR, and TCRdb kept only the in-frame ones, dropping some. The table has more than 200,000 clones, 82% seen once; the top ten hold about 6.1%. Material: PBMCs. These receptors were collected from a man aged 40-50 years in good health and CMV-seropositive.

V usage is TRBV6-1 and J usage is TRBJ2-7; 8 nucleotides align to TRBD2. This CDR3 spans 13 amino acids. Germline-derived CDR1 and CDR2 are MNHNS and SASEGT. The ends lost 5 bases at V and 7 bases at J; junction bases unmatched: 7. CDR3 amino acids: CASSPGGLGEQYV. In DNA form, the CDR3 reads TGTGCCAGCAGTCCGGGAGGGTTGGGGGAGCAGTACGTC.

The chain recombines TRBV5-1 with TRBJ1-5; D gene ambiguous. The germline CDR1 and CDR2 sequences are SGHRS and YFSETQ. V was trimmed by 0 bases and J by 5 bases, leaving 6 bases between them. The CDR3 is made up of 13 amino acids. CDR3 nucleotide sequence: TGCGCCAGCAGCTTGGGGCCCGATCAGCCCCAGCATTTT. It codes for CASSLGPDQPQHF.

This sequence joins TRBV28 and TRBJ2-7, with D possibly matching TRBD1 (6 bases). CDR1 and CDR2 from the germline V gene are MDHEN and SYDVKM. V lost 7 bases, J lost 3 bases, and 10 bases lay in between. The CDR3 is 12 residues long. CDR3 in amino acids: CASTTGIYEQYF. The CDR3 nucleotides read TGTGCCAGCACGACAGGCATCTACGAGCAGTACTTC.

There are a few counts of this clone. The junction shows a germline mismatch at one end, possibly a read error. The CDR3 sequence: CASSLGTTAAFF. The CDR3, as DNA: TGTGCCAGCAGCTTAGGAACCACTGCAGCTTTCTTT. The chain has TRBV7-9 and TRBJ1-1; D uncertain. The CDR3 has 12 residues. Germline V lookup: CDR1 SEHNR, CDR2 FQNEAQ (reference sequence).

The chain uses TRBV4-2 and TRBJ2-3; D not resolved. V was trimmed by 4 bases and J by 1 base, leaving 9 bases between them. CDR3 length: 14 amino acids. Germline lookup yields CDR1 LGHNA and CDR2 YNFKEQ. The CDR3 DNA reads TGTGCCAGCAGCCTGCAAACGGGCACAGATACGCAGTATTTT. It codes for CASSLQTGTDTQYF.

This clone was observed once. The chain couples TRBV29-1 to TRBJ1-5; D remains unclear. Germline-derived CDR1 and CDR2 are SQVTM and ANQGSEA. The CDR3 loop spans 13 amino acids. As DNA, the CDR3 is TGCAGTTATGCGGGCGGAATTGATCAGCCCCAGCATTTT. This encodes CSYAGGIDQPQHF.

The chain uses TRBV29-1 and TRBJ2-1; no clear D. V was pared by 1 base and J by 10 bases, with 5 bases between. This CDR3 is 10 amino acids long. The germline V gene has CDR1 SQVTM and CDR2 ANQGSEA. The CDR3 sequence: CSVEVEEQFF. The CDR3 bases are TGCAGCGTTGAAGTAGAAGAGCAGTTCTTC.

V usage is TRBV5-1 and J usage is TRBJ2-7; TRBD1 aligns across 7 bases. The V segment lost 0 bases and the J segment 1 base; nucleotides outside the gene matches: 7. Germline V gives CDR1 SGHRS, CDR2 YFSETQ. The CDR3 contains 16 residues. CDR3 amino acids: CASSLAPGQLSYEQYF. The CDR3 nucleotides read TGCGCCAGCAGCTTGGCACCGGGACAGTTGTCCTACGAGCAGTACTTC.

This clone has a handful of counts. This chain joins TRBV7-2 and TRBJ2-1; no definite D call. Germline loops: CDR1 SGHTA, CDR2 FQGNSA. Between the trimmed V and J ends, which lost 4 bases and 2 bases, there was a span of 9 bases. The CDR3 runs 14 residues. CDR3 protein: CASSSQTAYNEQFF. In DNA, the CDR3 is TGTGCCAGCAGCTCGCAAACAGCCTACAATGAGCAGTTCTTC.

This clone has just one count. CDR3 bases: TGTGCCAGCAGCTTAGTCGGTCTTAACACTGAAGCTTTCTTT. Encoded protein: CASSLVGLNTEAFF. J is TRBJ1-1 and V is TRBV11-3; D gene ambiguous. The germline gives CDR1 SGHNT, CDR2 YENEEA. V was shortened by 1 base and J by 2 bases, with 8 bases between the two germline ends. There are 14 residues in the CDR3.

This clone was seen a few times. The chain combines TRBV7-8 with TRBJ2-4; 12 nucleotides line up with TRBD2. There are 18 residues in the CDR3. CDR1 SGHVS and CDR2 FQNEAQ come from the germline V gene. Trimming at V came to 1 base and at J to 2 bases, leaving 6 bases not matched to a gene. CDR3 amino acids: CASSLGETSGRSKNIQYF. The CDR3 DNA reads as TGTGCCAGCAGCTTAGGCGAGACTAGCGGGAGATCCAAAAACATTCAGTACTTC.

This chain connects TRBV19 to TRBJ2-7, with TRBD2 matching over 9 bases. Trimming took 6 bases from V and 2 from J; bases not matched to a gene: 8. The CDR3 is 15 residues long. CDR1 is LNHDA, CDR2 SQIVND, per germline (reference sequence). Here the CDR3 DNA reads TGTGCCAGTAGCCCGAGTAGCGGGAGCACCTACGAGCAGTACTTC. Amino acid sequence: CASSPSSGSTYEQYF.

This rearrangement joins TRBV27 to TRBJ2-6; D possibly corresponds to TRBD1 (5 bases). From germline, CDR1 is MNHEY and CDR2 SMNVEV (reference sequence). Trimming left V 3 bases short and J 0 bases short, with 12 bases between. The CDR3 contains 17 residues. In nucleotides, the CDR3 is TGTGCCAGCAGTTTCAGGCAGGGAAACTCTGGGGCCAACGTCCTGACTTTC. This gives the protein CASSFRQGNSGANVLTF.

This chain joins TRBV12-5 and TRBJ1-4; 8 positions match TRBD1. Germline V gene data show CDR1 as LGHNT and CDR2 as FRNRAP. Trimming at V came to 1 base and at J to 2 bases, leaving 0 bases not matched to a gene. CDR3 length equals 15 residues. CDR3 region: CASGLGQGTNEKLFF. The CDR3 bases are TGTGCTAGTGGTTTGGGACAGGGGACTAATGAAAAACTGTTTTTT.

This clone was counted a few times. Germline and junction disagree at one end, which may indicate a read error. The V gene is TRBV7-9, the J gene TRBJ2-1; tentatively, D is TRBD2 (7 bases). Germline V gene data show CDR1 as SEHNR and CDR2 as FQNEAQ (reference sequence). The CDR3 has 17 amino acids. The CDR3: CSSSLRPGEGRYNEQFF. CDR3 coding DNA: TGTTCCAGCAGCTTAAGGCCAGGGGAGGGGCGCTACAATGAGCAGTTCTTC.

V gene TRBV28 combines with J gene TRBJ1-1, with a possible D match to TRBD1 (5 bases). This CDR3 region has 14 residues. Germline V CDR1 and CDR2: MDHEN, SYDVKM. V was trimmed by 8 bases and J by 4 bases, leaving 17 bases between them. The CDR3 reads CASGLTDSGTEAFF. The CDR3 DNA reads TGTGCCAGCGGCCTGACAGACTCTGGCACTGAAGCTTTCTTT.

The chain combines TRBV30 with TRBJ2-7; tentative D call: TRBD2 (6 bases). Germline CDR1 GTSNPN, CDR2 SVGIG (reference sequence). Trimming took 1 base from V and 2 from J, leaving 9 bases between them. The length of the CDR3 is 13 residues. In DNA form, the CDR3 reads TGTGCCTGGAGTGGGGGGGTGCCCTACGAGCAGTACTTC. Translation gives CAWSGGVPYEQYF.

The rearrangement uses TRBV5-4 and TRBJ2-2; 9 positions match TRBD1. Germline V lookup: CDR1 SGHNT, CDR2 YYREEE (reference sequence). V was clipped by 3 bases and J by 4 bases; unmatched bases: 10. This CDR3 spans 17 amino acids. The CDR3 DNA follows: TGTGCCAGCAGCTCCCCACGAGGGACAGGGCGCACCGGGGAGCTGTTTTTT. Amino acids: CASSSPRGTGRTGELFF.

The chain is built from TRBV19 and TRBJ1-2, with D possibly TRBD1 on 5 matching bases. The CDR3 extends over 16 amino acids. V lost 9 bases and J 0 bases, leaving 20 bases between the germline ends. The germline V gene encodes CDR1 LNHDA and CDR2 SQIVND (reference sequence). CDR3 sequence reads: CASEDRGAVANYGYTF. In DNA form, the CDR3 reads TGTGCCAGCGAGGACCGTGGGGCAGTTGCTAACTATGGCTACACCTTC.

As DNA, the CDR3 is TGTGCCAGCAGTTTAACGGGTAGCGGTCAGCCCCAGCATTTT. This codes for CASSLTGSGQPQHF. The chain joins TRBV27 to TRBJ1-5; D remains unclear. The germline CDR1 and CDR2 sequences are MNHEY and SMNVEV (reference sequence). The CDR3 has 14 amino acids. The V end was cut by 2 bases, the J end by 6 bases, with 11 bases between.

The chain combines TRBV6-6 with TRBJ1-1; TRBD1 matches 8 bases. After removal of 6 bases from V and 7 bases from J, the junction contained 13 bases not matched to a gene. This CDR3 is built from 15 residues. Germline V gene data show CDR1 as MNHNY and CDR2 as SVGAGI (reference sequence). The CDR3 here is CASRAGQGGSHEAFF. DNA for the CDR3: TGTGCCAGCAGGGCCGGACAGGGAGGTTCCCATGAAGCTTTCTTT.

This clone has just a few counts. The rearrangement joins TRBV10-1 to TRBJ2-1, with 9 nucleotides matching TRBD2. Germline V gene lookup returns CDR1 WNHNN and CDR2 SYGVQD (reference sequence). J gave up 6 bases and V 4 bases, and 13 bases lay outside the gene matches. The CDR3 is 17 amino acids. CDR3 DNA sequence: TGCGCCAGCAGTGGCCCTGGGGGGCGGGAGGGTCGCAATGAGCAGTTCTTC. Translation: CASSGPGGREGRNEQFF.

This clone showed up just a few times. The gene calls are TRBV6-1 and TRBJ1-3; 8 bases are shared with TRBD1. This CDR3 has 13 amino acids. The V segment lost 2 bases and the J segment 8 bases; nucleotides outside the gene matches: 2. Germline V gives CDR1 MNHNS, CDR2 SASEGT. The CDR3 DNA sequence: TGTGCCAGCAGTGAATACAGGGGGGACACCATATATTTT. Translating gives CASSEYRGDTIYF.

The chain carries TRBV4-1 and TRBJ2-1, with D hard to call. The V end was cut by 0 bases, the J end by 4 bases, with 7 bases between. The CDR3 is made up of 14 amino acids. Germline CDR1 MGHRA, CDR2 YSYEKL. This chain's CDR3 is CASSQETDYNEQFF. As DNA, the CDR3 is TGCGCCAGCAGCCAAGAAACAGATTACAATGAGCAGTTCTTC.

The chain has TRBV29-1 and TRBJ1-2; 8 bases fit TRBD1. This CDR3 has 14 amino acids. Germline CDR1 SQVTM, CDR2 ANQGSEA. The V gene end was trimmed by 4 bases and the J gene end by 0 bases; junction bases not matched to a gene: 4. The CDR3 DNA follows: TGCAGCGTTGGCGGACAGGGAGCTAACTATGGCTACACCTTC. Protein: CSVGGQGANYGYTF.

V usage is TRBV27 and J usage is TRBJ2-1; 8 positions match TRBD2. The CDR3 contains 14 residues. Germline CDR1 and CDR2: MNHEY and SMNVEV (reference sequence). The ends lost 7 bases at V and 4 bases at J; junction bases unmatched: 6. CDR3: CASTISGTYNEQFF. The CDR3 region has the DNA TGTGCCAGCACCATTAGCGGGACTTACAATGAGCAGTTCTTC.